Each of the 21 T cell receptor beta chains below was sequenced from the same sample in a study of monozygotic twins with inflammatory bowel disease. Using the 5' RACE reads, TCRdb records one entry per CDR3 protein without DNA. This table holds about 110,000 distinct CDR3 sequences. The sequenced material came from blood. These receptor sequences come from a human donor with ulcerative colitis or Crohn's disease, or a healthy co-twin of an affected twin (not recorded which).

This chain joins TRBV5-6 and TRBJ1-4. Germline V lookup: CDR1 SGHDT, CDR2 YYEEEE. The CDR3 runs to 15 residues. CDR3 in amino acids: CASSSLERINEKLFF.

The chain employs TRBV7-8 and TRBJ2-7. This CDR3 region has 14 residues. Per germline, CDR1 SGHVS and CDR2 FQNEAQ. The CDR3 sequence is CASSNRQEAYEQYF.

The chain has TRBV21-1 and TRBJ1-1; TCRdb's D call, TRBD1, is unchecked because there is no DNA. TRBV21-1 is given as a pseudogene. The CDR3 has 13 amino acids. CDR3 residues: CASSNGGLSEAFF.

The CDR3 spells CASSQEDSGRARETQYF. The chain recombines TRBV4-2 with TRBJ2-5; TCRdb reports TRBD2, a call that lacks DNA to check it against. The germline V gene encodes CDR1 LGHNA and CDR2 YNFKEQ. This CDR3 spans 17 amino acids.

The chain combines TRBV11-2 with TRBJ2-3. This CDR3 spans 16 amino acids. CDR1 and CDR2 from the germline V gene are SGHAT and FQNNGV. The CDR3 spells CASSLGPRAGTDTQYF.

This CDR3 is CATSDRRMNQETQYF. The chain joins TRBV24-1 to TRBJ2-5. This CDR3 contains 15 residues. Germline V CDR1 and CDR2: KGHDR, SFDVKD.

The chain recombines TRBV4-1 with TRBJ2-7; TCRdb gives TRBD1 as the D gene, but with no DNA this cannot be confirmed. The V gene's germline CDR1 is MGHRA and CDR2 YSYEKL. This CDR3 has 15 residues. The CDR3 region is CASSQDSGPRDEQYF.

V is TRBV6-2 or TRBV6-3 and J is TRBJ2-6. Germline CDR1 and CDR2: MNHEY and SVGEGT. The CDR3 sequence is 15 residues long. CDR3 region: CASSYSSSGANVLTF.

V usage is TRBV5-1 and J usage is TRBJ2-7; there is no DNA to check the TCRdb D call of TRBD2. The CDR3 is 15 residues long. Germline V gene lookup returns CDR1 SGHRS and CDR2 YFSETQ. The CDR3 loop is CASSVQGGGPYEQYF. The full variable domain, its missing parts supplied by reference TRBV5-1 and TRBJ2-7, is KAGVTQTPRYLIKTRGQQVTLSCSPISGHRSVSWYQQTPGQGLQFLFEYFSETQRNKGNFPGRFSGRQFSNSRSEMNVSTLELGDSALYLCASSVQGGGPYEQYFGPGTRLTVT.

This chain links TRBV2 with TRBJ2-7; the D call of TRBD2 rests on TCRdb alone, since no DNA is present to check it. Per germline, CDR1 SNHLY and CDR2 FYNNEI. This CDR3 has 14 amino acids. The CDR3 spells CAKSDGGGDYEQYF.

The genes are TRBV7-6 and TRBJ2-5. The CDR3 runs 11 residues. Germline CDR1 reads SGHVS; CDR2 reads FNYEAQ. The CDR3 sequence is CASSWEETQYF.

The V gene is TRBV11-2, the J gene TRBJ2-7; absent DNA, TCRdb's TRBD1 call cannot be checked. The length of the CDR3 is 16 residues. Per the germline V gene, CDR1 is SGHAT and CDR2 is FQNNGV. This CDR3 reads CASSYWSGTGSYEQYF.

The chain recombines TRBV4-2 with TRBJ2-3; with no DNA, the TCRdb D assignment of TRBD2 cannot be verified. The length of the CDR3 is 14 residues. Looked up from germline, CDR1 is LGHNA and CDR2 is YNFKEQ. This CDR3 is CASSRTSGKDTQYF.

This chain links TRBV6-1 with TRBJ2-4; TCRdb's D call of TRBD1 is untestable without DNA. CDR1 is MNHNS, CDR2 SASEGT, per germline. The CDR3 totals 15 residues. The CDR3 loop is CASSPLAFGKNIQYF.

The chain employs TRBV5-6 and TRBJ2-7; TCRdb outputs TRBD1, but without DNA this stays unchecked. The CDR3 contains 16 residues. Per the germline V gene, CDR1 is SGHDT and CDR2 is YYEEEE. The CDR3 loop reads CASSLPGRLSSYEQYF.

CDR3 region: CSARDRDRATDTQYF. The gene calls are TRBV20-1 and TRBJ2-3; no DNA is available, so the TRBD1 call from TCRdb remains unchecked. This CDR3 is built from 15 residues. Germline V CDR1 and CDR2: DFQATT, SNEGSKA (reference sequence).

This chain joins TRBV7-9 and TRBJ2-4; checking the TCRdb D call of TRBD1 is not possible without DNA. Germline CDR1 is SEHNR and CDR2 is FQNEAQ (reference sequence). The CDR3 runs 14 residues. CDR3 sequence reads: CASSSRGSSGIQYF.

V usage is TRBV29-1 and J usage is TRBJ1-1; TCRdb outputs TRBD1, but without DNA this stays unchecked. The CDR3 spans 13 residues. Germline assignment: CDR1 SQVTM and CDR2 ANQGSEA. CDR3: CSVEDRVNTEAFF.

The J gene is TRBJ1-5, the V gene TRBV20-1; TCRdb lists TRBD1, though no DNA is available to test this call. The CDR3 length is 14 residues. The germline gives CDR1 DFQATT, CDR2 SNEGSKA (reference sequence). CDR3 sequence reads: CSARYPRGNQPQHF.

The chain has TRBV4-2 and TRBJ2-1; TCRdb reports TRBD2, a call that lacks DNA to check it against. The germline V gene encodes CDR1 LGHNA and CDR2 YNFKEQ. This CDR3 region has 16 residues. CDR3: CASSQLAGDSYNEQFF.

This chain connects TRBV20-1 to TRBJ1-4; absent DNA, TCRdb's TRBD1 call cannot be checked. The germline V gene encodes CDR1 DFQATT and CDR2 SNEGSKA (reference sequence). The CDR3 runs to 16 residues. The CDR3 sequence is CSARGGFSGADEKLFF.